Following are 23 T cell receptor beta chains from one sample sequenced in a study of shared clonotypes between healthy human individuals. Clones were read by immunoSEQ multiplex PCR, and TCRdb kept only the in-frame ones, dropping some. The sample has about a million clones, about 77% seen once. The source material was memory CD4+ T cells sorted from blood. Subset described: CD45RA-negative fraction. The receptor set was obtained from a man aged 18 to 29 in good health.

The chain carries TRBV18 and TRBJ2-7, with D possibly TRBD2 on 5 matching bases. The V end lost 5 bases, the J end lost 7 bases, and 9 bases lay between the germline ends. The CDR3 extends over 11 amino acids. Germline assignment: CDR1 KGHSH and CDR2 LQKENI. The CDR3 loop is CASSSSGEQYF. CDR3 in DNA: TGTGCCAGCTCATCCTCGGGAGAGCAGTACTTC.

The CDR3 sequence: CASSPPGVNTEAFF. In DNA form, the CDR3 reads TGTGCCAGCAGCCCCCCGGGGGTGAACACTGAAGCTTTCTTT. The chain employs TRBV11-3 and TRBJ1-1; perhaps TRBD1 as D (5 bases). There are 14 residues in the CDR3. Between the trimmed V and J ends, which lost 5 bases and 0 bases, there was a span of 10 bases. CDR1 and CDR2 from the germline V gene are SGHNT and YENEEA.

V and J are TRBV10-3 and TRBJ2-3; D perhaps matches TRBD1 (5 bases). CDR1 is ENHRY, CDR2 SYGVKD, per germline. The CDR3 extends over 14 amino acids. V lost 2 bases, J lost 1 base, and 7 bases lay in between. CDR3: CAISEKTGTDTQYF. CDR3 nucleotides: TGTGCCATCAGTGAGAAGACAGGCACAGATACGCAGTATTTT.

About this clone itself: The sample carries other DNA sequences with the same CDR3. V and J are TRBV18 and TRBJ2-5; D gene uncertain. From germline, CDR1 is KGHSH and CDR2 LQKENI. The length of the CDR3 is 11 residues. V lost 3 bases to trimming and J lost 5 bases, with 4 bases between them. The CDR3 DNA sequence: TGTGCCAGCTCACCGGGGGAGACCCAGTACTTC. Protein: CASSPGETQYF.

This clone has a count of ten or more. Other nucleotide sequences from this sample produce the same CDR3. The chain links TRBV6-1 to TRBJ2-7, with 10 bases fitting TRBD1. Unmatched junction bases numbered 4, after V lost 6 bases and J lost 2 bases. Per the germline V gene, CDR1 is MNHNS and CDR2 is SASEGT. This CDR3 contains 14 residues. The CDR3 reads CASRRGQGAYEQYF. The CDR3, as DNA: TGTGCCAGCAGGAGAGGACAGGGGGCCTACGAGCAGTACTTC.

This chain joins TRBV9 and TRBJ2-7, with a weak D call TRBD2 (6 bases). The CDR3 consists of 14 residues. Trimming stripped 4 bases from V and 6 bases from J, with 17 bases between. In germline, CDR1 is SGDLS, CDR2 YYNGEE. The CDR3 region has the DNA TGTGCCAGCAGCCCCCGGGAGCGGTCTGGCGAGCAGTACTTC. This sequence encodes CASSPRERSGEQYF.

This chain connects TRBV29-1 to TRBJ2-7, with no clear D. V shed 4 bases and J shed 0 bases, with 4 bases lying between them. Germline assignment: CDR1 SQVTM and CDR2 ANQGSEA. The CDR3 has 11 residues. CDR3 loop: CSVANSYEQYF. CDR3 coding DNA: TGCAGCGTTGCCAACTCCTACGAGCAGTACTTC.

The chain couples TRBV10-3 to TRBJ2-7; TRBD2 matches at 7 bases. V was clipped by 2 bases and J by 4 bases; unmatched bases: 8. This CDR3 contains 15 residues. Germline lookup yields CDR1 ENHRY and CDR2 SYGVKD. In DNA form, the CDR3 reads TGTGCCATCAGTGAGGCGCTAGCGGAAGGGTACGAGCAGTACTTC. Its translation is CAISEALAEGYEQYF.

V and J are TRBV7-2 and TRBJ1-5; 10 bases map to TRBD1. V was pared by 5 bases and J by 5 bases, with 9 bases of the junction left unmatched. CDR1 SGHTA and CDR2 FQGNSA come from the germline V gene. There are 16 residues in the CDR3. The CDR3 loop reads CASSRTGQGGYQPQHF. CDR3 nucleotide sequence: TGTGCCAGCAGCCGAACCGGACAGGGGGGATATCAGCCCCAGCATTTT.

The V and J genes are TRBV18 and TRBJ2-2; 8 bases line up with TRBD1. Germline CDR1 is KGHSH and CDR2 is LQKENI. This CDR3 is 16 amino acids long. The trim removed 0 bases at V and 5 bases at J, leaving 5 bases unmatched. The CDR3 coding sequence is TGTGCCAGCTCACCACCCCAGGGGGCGGTTACCGGGGAGCTGTTTTTT. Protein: CASSPPQGAVTGELFF.

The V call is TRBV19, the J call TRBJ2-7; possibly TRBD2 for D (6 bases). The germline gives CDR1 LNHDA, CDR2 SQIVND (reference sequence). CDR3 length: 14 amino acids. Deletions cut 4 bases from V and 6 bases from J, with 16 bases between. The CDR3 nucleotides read TGTGCCAGTAGTACTAGCGTCGACATCGGCGAGCAGTACTTC. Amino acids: CASSTSVDIGEQYF.

In DNA, the CDR3 is TGTGCCACCGCGTTCGGCGGACGGTTTACAGATACGCAGTATTTT. It yields the protein CATAFGGRFTDTQYF. This sequence joins TRBV15 and TRBJ2-3; D is unclear. In germline, CDR1 is LNHNV, CDR2 YYDKDF (reference sequence). Deletions cut 8 bases from V and 3 bases from J, with 18 bases between. The CDR3 spans 15 residues.

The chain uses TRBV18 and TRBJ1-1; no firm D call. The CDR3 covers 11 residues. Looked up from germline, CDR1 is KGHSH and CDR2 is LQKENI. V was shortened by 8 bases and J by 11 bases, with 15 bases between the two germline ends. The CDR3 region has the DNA TGTGCCAGCACCGACGACTGGTACGCTTTCTTT. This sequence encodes CASTDDWYAFF.

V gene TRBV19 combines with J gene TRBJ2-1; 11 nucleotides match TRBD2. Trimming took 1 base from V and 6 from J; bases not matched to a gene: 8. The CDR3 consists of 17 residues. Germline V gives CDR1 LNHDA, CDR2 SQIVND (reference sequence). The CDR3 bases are TGTGCCAGTAGTATAGTGACGGGGACTAGCGGACGCAATGAGCAGTTCTTC. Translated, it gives CASSIVTGTSGRNEQFF.

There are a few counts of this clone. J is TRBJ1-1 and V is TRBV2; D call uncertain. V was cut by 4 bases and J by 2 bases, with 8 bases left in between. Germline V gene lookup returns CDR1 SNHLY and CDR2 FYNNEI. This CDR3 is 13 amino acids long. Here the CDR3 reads CASSVWENTEAFF. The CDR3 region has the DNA TGTGCCAGCAGTGTTTGGGAAAACACTGAAGCTTTCTTT.

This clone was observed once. The CDR3 nucleotides are TGTGCCAGCAGTTACTCGATGACAGGGGGAAATGAAAAACTGTTTTTT. This sequence encodes CASSYSMTGGNEKLFF. The chain combines TRBV6-5 with TRBJ1-4, with 9 bases lining up with TRBD1. V lost 0 bases, J lost 5 bases, and 4 bases stayed unmatched. CDR3 length equals 16 residues. From germline, CDR1 is MNHEY and CDR2 SVGAGI.

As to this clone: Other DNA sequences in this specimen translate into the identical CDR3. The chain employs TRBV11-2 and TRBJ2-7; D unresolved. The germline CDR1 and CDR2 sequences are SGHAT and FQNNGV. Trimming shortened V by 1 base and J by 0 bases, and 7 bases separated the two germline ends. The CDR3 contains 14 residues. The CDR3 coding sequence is TGTGCCAGCAGCTTAGGGCCAGGCTCCTACGAGCAGTACTTC. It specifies CASSLGPGSYEQYF.

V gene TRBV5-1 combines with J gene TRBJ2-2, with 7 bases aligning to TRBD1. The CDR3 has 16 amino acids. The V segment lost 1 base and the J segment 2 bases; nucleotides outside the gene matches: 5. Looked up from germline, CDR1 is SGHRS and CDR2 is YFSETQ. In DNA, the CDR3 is TGCGCCAGCAGCTTGACAGGGGCGTTAAACACCGGGGAGCTGTTTTTT. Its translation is CASSLTGALNTGELFF.

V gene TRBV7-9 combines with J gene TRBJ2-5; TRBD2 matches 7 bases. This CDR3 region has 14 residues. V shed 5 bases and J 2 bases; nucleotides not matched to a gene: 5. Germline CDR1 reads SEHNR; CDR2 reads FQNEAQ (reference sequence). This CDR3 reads CASSPWTSQETQYF. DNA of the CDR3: TGTGCCAGCAGCCCATGGACTAGTCAAGAGACCCAGTACTTC.

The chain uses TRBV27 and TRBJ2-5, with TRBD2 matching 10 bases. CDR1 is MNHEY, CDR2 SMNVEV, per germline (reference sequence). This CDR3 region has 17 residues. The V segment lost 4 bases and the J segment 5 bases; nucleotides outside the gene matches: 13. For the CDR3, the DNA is TGTGCCAGCAGTTCTTACTTGAAGCGGGAGGGCCTTGAGACCCAGTACTTC. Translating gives CASSSYLKREGLETQYF.

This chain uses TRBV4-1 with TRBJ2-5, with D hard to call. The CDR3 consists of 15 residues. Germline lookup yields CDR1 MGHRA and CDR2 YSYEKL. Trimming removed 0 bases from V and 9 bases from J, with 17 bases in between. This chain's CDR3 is CASSQEAPTARAQYF. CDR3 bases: TGCGCCAGCAGCCAAGAGGCCCCGACGGCCAGAGCCCAGTACTTC.

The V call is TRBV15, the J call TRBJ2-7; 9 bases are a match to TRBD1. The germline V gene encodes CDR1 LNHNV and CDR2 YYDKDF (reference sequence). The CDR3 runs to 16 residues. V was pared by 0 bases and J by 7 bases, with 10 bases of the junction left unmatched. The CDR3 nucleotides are TGTGCCACCAGCAGAGAAGCCCCCACGACAGGGGGTGAGCAGTACTTC. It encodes CATSREAPTTGGEQYF.

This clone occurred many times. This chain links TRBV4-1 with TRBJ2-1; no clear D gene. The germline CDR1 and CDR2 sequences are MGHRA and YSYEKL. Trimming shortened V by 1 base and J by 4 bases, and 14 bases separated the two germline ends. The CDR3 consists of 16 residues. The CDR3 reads CASSQVDMVVYNEQFF. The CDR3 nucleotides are TGCGCCAGCAGCCAAGTGGATATGGTGGTTTACAATGAGCAGTTCTTC.